Following are 31 T cell receptor beta chains from one sample sequenced in a study of siplizumab effects on memory and regulatory T cells. Sequenced by immunoSEQ multiplex PCR; TCRdb stores in-frame clones only, minus some. The profile covers about 100,000 clones, with 75% to 95% appearing a single time and 0.14% to 0.15% taken by the ten largest. Sequencing input: CD4+ T cells sorted from blood. The receptors come from a human donor in good health.

This clone was seen a single time. V usage is TRBV18 and J usage is TRBJ2-6; D gene unclear. Between the trimmed V and J ends, which lost 0 bases and 0 bases, there was a span of 6 bases. This CDR3 has 16 amino acids. Per the germline V gene, CDR1 is KGHSH and CDR2 is LQKENI. DNA of the CDR3: TGTGCCAGCTCACCACCTGGGATCTCTGGGGCCAACGTCCTGACTTTC. Its translation is CASSPPGISGANVLTF.

The chain is built from TRBV15 and TRBJ1-1, with D possibly being TRBD1 (6 bases). The CDR3 has 18 residues. Germline assignment: CDR1 LNHNV and CDR2 YYDKDF (reference sequence). The V gene lost 1 base and the J gene lost 0 bases, with 18 bases spanning the gap. CDR3 DNA: TGTGCCACCAGCAGAGGATTGGTGGACAGTTTATTGAACACTGAAGCTTTCTTT. Its translation is CATSRGLVDSLLNTEAFF.

J is TRBJ2-2 and V is TRBV9; TRBD1 is a possible D gene (5 bases). The germline V gene has CDR1 SGDLS and CDR2 YYNGEE. V was cut by 0 bases and J by 5 bases, with 14 bases left in between. The CDR3 consists of 16 residues. This chain's CDR3 is CASSVGGRPSTGELFF. CDR3 nucleotide sequence: TGTGCCAGCAGCGTAGGGGGCAGGCCTAGTACCGGGGAGCTGTTTTTT.

The chain recombines TRBV7-3 with TRBJ2-2; D gene unclear. The CDR3 consists of 15 residues. V lost 3 bases and J lost 1, with 9 bases in between. Germline assignment: CDR1 SGHTA and CDR2 FQGTGA. The chain's CDR3 is CASSFGPLNTGELFF. In DNA, the CDR3 is TGTGCCAGCAGCTTCGGGCCCCTGAACACCGGGGAGCTGTTTTTT.

This chain joins TRBV29-1 and TRBJ1-1; D is possibly TRBD1 (6 bases). The CDR3 covers 15 residues. Per the germline V gene, CDR1 is SQVTM and CDR2 is ANQGSEA. V dropped 7 bases and J dropped 4 bases, with 22 bases sitting between them. CDR3 amino acids: CSEERGGYWGTEAFF. In DNA form, the CDR3 reads TGCAGCGAAGAGAGAGGGGGATACTGGGGCACTGAAGCTTTCTTT. The full variable domain, in which reference TRBV29-1 and TRBJ1-1 provide the parts outside the CDR3, is SAVISQKPSRDICQRGTSLTIQCQVDSQVTMMFWYRQQPGQSLTLIATANQGSEATYESGFVIDKFPISRPNLTFSTLTVSNMSPEDSSIYLCSEERGGYWGTEAFFGQGTRLTVV.

A single count supports this clone. The chain combines TRBV5-1 with TRBJ2-7, with 8 bases aligning to TRBD2. Germline lookup yields CDR1 SGHRS and CDR2 YFSETQ. This CDR3 is 14 amino acids long. The ends lost 5 bases at V and 2 bases at J; junction bases unmatched: 6. The CDR3 DNA is TGCGCCAGCAGAAGCGGGGGTGCCCCCTACGAGCAGTACTTC. Protein sequence: CASRSGGAPYEQYF.

V is TRBV29-1 and J is TRBJ1-1; a possible D gene is TRBD1 (5 bases). The germline V gene has CDR1 SQVTM and CDR2 ANQGSEA. V shed 3 bases and J shed 4 bases, with 9 bases lying between them. The CDR3 totals 12 residues. The CDR3 coding sequence is TGCAGCGTTGACCAAGACAGCACTGAAGCTTTCTTT. Translating gives CSVDQDSTEAFF.

The chain combines TRBV5-8 with TRBJ2-1; D possibly matches TRBD1 or TRBD2 (5 bases each). The CDR3 covers 16 residues. Trimming cost V 4 bases and J 0 bases, with 14 bases left between them. Germline V gene lookup returns CDR1 SGHTS and CDR2 YDEGEE. CDR3 residues: CASSVGATSSYNEQFF. DNA of the CDR3: TGTGCCAGCAGCGTCGGGGCCACAAGCTCCTACAATGAGCAGTTCTTC.

This chain uses TRBV28 with TRBJ1-5; D gene ambiguous. V lost 5 bases and J lost 3, with 14 bases in between. CDR1 MDHEN and CDR2 SYDVKM come from the germline V gene. CDR3 size: 15 residues. CDR3 loop: CASSPRARTNQPQHF. CDR3 nucleotides: TGTGCCAGCAGTCCTCGTGCCCGGACCAATCAGCCCCAGCATTTT. Full variable domain (missing parts from reference TRBV28 and TRBJ1-5): DVKVTQSSRYLVKRTGEKVFLECVQDMDHENMFWYRQDPGLGLRLIYFSYDVKMKEKGDIPEGYSVSREKKERFSLILESASTNQTSMYLCASSPRARTNQPQHFGDGTRLSIL.

This clone was found a few times. The CDR3 sequence: CASLGSYDGTEAFF. The CDR3 DNA follows: TGTGCCAGCCTAGGGAGTTACGATGGCACTGAAGCTTTCTTT. The rearrangement links TRBV21-1 to TRBJ1-1. TRBV21-1 is classified as a pseudogene. CDR3 length: 14 residues.

The CDR3 loop reads CASSLGQKSEAFF. Written as DNA, the CDR3 is TGTGCCAGCAGCTTAGGGCAAAAAAGTGAAGCTTTCTTT. V gene TRBV7-6 combines with J gene TRBJ1-1; D remains unclear. The CDR3 has 13 residues. The germline V gene encodes CDR1 SGHVS and CDR2 FNYEAQ. Between the trimmed V and J ends, which lost 1 base and 7 bases, there was a span of 10 bases.

The chain uses TRBV5-6 and TRBJ1-2; D remains unclear. V lost 1 base, J lost 3 bases, and 13 bases lay in between. The CDR3 has 15 residues. CDR1 and CDR2 (germline): SGHDT, YYEEEE. The CDR3 nucleotides read TGTGCCAGCAGCTTGCAACAGTTGACGGACTATGGCTACACCTTC. It specifies CASSLQQLTDYGYTF. The full variable domain, rest sourced from reference TRBV5-6 and TRBJ1-2, is DAGVTQSPTHLIKTRGQQVTLRCSPKSGHDTVSWYQQALGQGPQFIFQYYEEEERQRGNFPDRFSGHQFPNYSSELNVNALLLGDSALYLCASSLQQLTDYGYTFGSGTRLTVV.

The chain carries TRBV12-5 and TRBJ1-5, with 7 bases matching TRBD1. Germline-derived CDR1 and CDR2 are LGHNT and FRNRAP. V gave up 1 base and J gave up 1 base; unmatched junction bases: 1. The CDR3 covers 15 residues. In nucleotides, the CDR3 is TGTGCTAGTGGTTTGGGACAGGGAAGCAATCAGCCCCAGCATTTT. It yields the protein CASGLGQGSNQPQHF.

A single count supports this clone. This chain connects TRBV5-6 to TRBJ2-5, with D possibly being TRBD1 or TRBD2 (5 bases each). The CDR3 extends over 14 amino acids. Trimming shortened V by 4 bases and J by 1 base, and 11 bases separated the two germline ends. The germline gives CDR1 SGHDT, CDR2 YYEEEE. CDR3 residues: CASSPGTLQETQYF. The DNA of the CDR3 is TGTGCCAGCAGCCCCGGGACCCTCCAAGAGACCCAGTACTTC.

The V call is TRBV5-1, the J call TRBJ2-3, with TRBD2 identical over 10 bases. The CDR3 is made up of 18 amino acids. Germline V gene lookup returns CDR1 SGHRS and CDR2 YFSETQ. The junction had 16 bases not matched to a gene; V was cut back by 3 bases and J by 6 bases. The CDR3 protein is CASSWGTSAGGAVDTQYF. CDR3 bases: TGCGCCAGCAGCTGGGGGACTAGCGCGGGTGGGGCAGTTGATACGCAGTATTTT.

This clone was counted a few times. The chain carries TRBV11-2 and TRBJ1-1, with a tentative D call TRBD1 (6 bases). Germline lookup yields CDR1 SGHAT and CDR2 FQNNGV. The CDR3 sequence is 15 residues long. Trimming pared 5 bases from V and 1 base from J, leaving 14 bases between. CDR3 sequence (DNA): TGTGCCAGCAGCCTAGGGCCAGGGGCGAACACTGAAGCTTTCTTT. Protein sequence: CASSLGPGANTEAFF.

The chain carries TRBV19 and TRBJ2-7; tentatively, D is TRBD2 (6 bases). The CDR3 extends over 13 amino acids. Germline CDR1 LNHDA, CDR2 SQIVND (reference sequence). The V end lost 5 bases, the J end lost 0 bases, and 8 bases lay between the germline ends. DNA of the CDR3: TGTGCCAGTAGTGCGGGGAGCTCCTACGAGCAGTACTTC. Amino acid sequence: CASSAGSSYEQYF. Full variable domain (missing parts from reference TRBV19 and TRBJ2-7): DGGITQSPKYLFRKEGQNVTLSCEQNLNHDAMYWYRQDPGQGLRLIYYSQIVNDFQKGDIAEGYSVSREKKESFPLTVTSAQKNPTAFYLCASSAGSSYEQYFGPGTRLTVT.

The chain recombines TRBV5-1 with TRBJ2-3, with D hard to call. This CDR3 contains 14 residues. With 0 bases removed from V and 5 bases from J, the gap between germline ends came to 10 bases. CDR1 is SGHRS, CDR2 YFSETQ, per germline. In DNA form, the CDR3 reads TGCGCCAGCAGCTTGGGCTGGAGCGAAGATACGCAGTATTTT. Amino acid sequence: CASSLGWSEDTQYF.

The CDR3 DNA reads TGTGCCAGCAGCCAACTTGACAGGGGGAAATCACCCCTCCACTTT. This gives the protein CASSQLDRGKSPLHF. This rearrangement joins TRBV7-2 to TRBJ1-6; TRBD1 matches at 9 bases. The CDR3 is 15 residues long. Germline CDR1 reads SGHTA; CDR2 reads FQGNSA. Unmatched junction bases numbered 9, after V lost 5 bases and J lost 10 bases.

The gene calls are TRBV29-1 and TRBJ1-2; TRBD1 might be the D (5 bases). Germline CDR1 SQVTM, CDR2 ANQGSEA. V was shortened by 5 bases and J by 5 bases, with 15 bases between the two germline ends. This CDR3 comprises 13 residues. CDR3 sequence: CSVHRGPLYGYTF. DNA of the CDR3: TGCAGCGTTCATAGGGGCCCACTATATGGCTACACCTTC.

This rearrangement joins TRBV6-5 to TRBJ2-3; 9 nucleotides agree with TRBD2. The trim removed 3 bases at V and 5 bases at J, leaving 6 bases unmatched. CDR1 is MNHEY, CDR2 SVGAGI, per germline. This CDR3 spans 15 amino acids. The CDR3 bases are TGTGCCAGCAGTTATTCTGCGGGGGGGGGAGATACGCAGTATTTT. Translation gives CASSYSAGGGDTQYF.

The chain links TRBV7-3 to TRBJ2-5; 11 positions match TRBD2. The germline V gene encodes CDR1 SGHTA and CDR2 FQGTGA. The V segment lost 4 bases and the J segment 5 bases; nucleotides outside the gene matches: 6. There are 15 residues in the CDR3. This CDR3 reads CASSSSLAGDETQYF. Written as DNA, the CDR3 is TGTGCCAGCAGCTCCTCACTAGCGGGGGACGAGACCCAGTACTTC. Based on the CDR3 plus reference TRBV7-3 and TRBJ2-5, the full variable domain is GAGVSQTPSNKVTEKGKYVELRCDPISGHTALYWYRQSLGQGPEFLIYFQGTGAADDSGLPNDRFFAVRPEGSVSTLKIQRTERGDSAVYLCASSSSLAGDETQYFGPGTRLLVL.

The rearrangement uses TRBV10-3 and TRBJ2-5; weak D call: TRBD1 (6 bases). The CDR3 covers 13 residues. V was pared by 5 bases and J by 9 bases, with 16 bases between. Looked up from germline, CDR1 is ENHRY and CDR2 is SYGVKD. CDR3 amino acids: CAISPGVLGAQYF. The CDR3 nucleotides are TGTGCCATCAGTCCAGGGGTCCTGGGGGCCCAGTACTTC.

The chain employs TRBV27 and TRBJ1-2; 9 positions match TRBD1. CDR3 length equals 14 residues. V lost 3 bases and J lost 6; bases outside the gene matches: 5. Germline values: CDR1 MNHEY, CDR2 SMNVEV (reference sequence). Written as DNA, the CDR3 is TGTGCCAGCAGTTTTCCGACAGGGGGGAATGGCTACACCTTC. Its protein product is CASSFPTGGNGYTF.

This clone was recorded only once. The V call is TRBV11-1, the J call TRBJ1-2, with unresolved D. Looked up from germline, CDR1 is SGHAT and CDR2 is FQDESV (reference sequence). The CDR3 runs to 13 residues. V dropped 5 bases and J dropped 2 bases, with 9 bases sitting between them. The CDR3 sequence: CASSRSENYGYTF. In DNA, the CDR3 is TGTGCCAGCAGCCGTAGCGAGAACTATGGCTACACCTTC.

The chain joins TRBV7-8 to TRBJ2-3; 7 bases map to TRBD2. This CDR3 has 15 residues. The germline CDR1 and CDR2 sequences are SGHVS and FQNEAQ. Trimming took 4 bases from V and 2 from J; bases not matched to a gene: 6. DNA of the CDR3: TGTGCCAGCAGCTCCCCAGCGGGGCACACAGATACGCAGTATTTT. It encodes CASSSPAGHTDTQYF.

This chain links TRBV9 with TRBJ2-5, with 10 bases aligning to TRBD2. Germline V CDR1 and CDR2: SGDLS, YYNGEE. The CDR3 runs to 15 residues. The J segment lost 5 bases and the V segment lost 2 bases, leaving 6 bases of the junction unmatched. The CDR3 nucleotides read TGTGCCAGCAGCGTGAGCGGGGGGGCCCTTGAGACCCAGTACTTC. As protein: CASSVSGGALETQYF.

The chain uses TRBV5-8 and TRBJ2-3, with D unresolved. The V gene's germline CDR1 is SGHTS and CDR2 YDEGEE. This CDR3 region has 13 residues. The germline V and J ends were trimmed by 1 base and 1 base, with 4 bases remaining between them. CDR3 sequence: CASSLPGTDTQYF. As DNA, the CDR3 is TGTGCCAGCAGCTTGCCGGGCACAGATACGCAGTATTTT.

The chain has TRBV5-1 and TRBJ2-5; D might be TRBD1 (5 bases). V lost 6 bases and J lost 5, with 17 bases in between. CDR1 and CDR2 from the germline V gene are SGHRS and YFSETQ. This CDR3 comprises 14 residues. CDR3 protein: CASMVQGSWETQYF. Here the CDR3 DNA reads TGCGCCAGCATGGTGCAGGGCTCCTGGGAGACCCAGTACTTC. The complete variable domain, with remaining parts taken from reference TRBV5-1 and TRBJ2-5, reads KAGVTQTPRYLIKTRGQQVTLSCSPISGHRSVSWYQQTPGQGLQFLFEYFSETQRNKGNFPGRFSGRQFSNSRSEMNVSTLELGDSALYLCASMVQGSWETQYFGPGTRLLVL.

This rearrangement joins TRBV7-7 to TRBJ2-7; 7 nucleotides match TRBD2. V shed 5 bases and J 5 bases; nucleotides not matched to a gene: 9. Germline CDR1 and CDR2: SSHAT and FNYEAQ (reference sequence). There are 14 residues in the CDR3. As DNA, the CDR3 is TGTGCCAGCAGCCCCCCGGGGAGGGCTCACGAGCAGTACTTC. As protein: CASSPPGRAHEQYF.

This chain links TRBV9 with TRBJ1-3, with D perhaps TRBD1 (5 bases). V gave up 3 bases and J gave up 2 bases, with 9 bases separating them. Germline lookup yields CDR1 SGDLS and CDR2 YYNGEE. The CDR3 has 14 amino acids. The CDR3 DNA reads TGTGCCAGCAGCGCGGGACTGGCTGGAAACACCATATATTTT. Translating gives CASSAGLAGNTIYF. Complete variable domain (other parts from reference TRBV9 and TRBJ1-3): DSGVTQTPKHLITATGQRVTLRCSPRSGDLSVYWYQQSLDQGLQFLIQYYNGEERAKGNILERFSAQQFPDLHSELNLSSLELGDSALYFCASSAGLAGNTIYFGEGSWLTVV.